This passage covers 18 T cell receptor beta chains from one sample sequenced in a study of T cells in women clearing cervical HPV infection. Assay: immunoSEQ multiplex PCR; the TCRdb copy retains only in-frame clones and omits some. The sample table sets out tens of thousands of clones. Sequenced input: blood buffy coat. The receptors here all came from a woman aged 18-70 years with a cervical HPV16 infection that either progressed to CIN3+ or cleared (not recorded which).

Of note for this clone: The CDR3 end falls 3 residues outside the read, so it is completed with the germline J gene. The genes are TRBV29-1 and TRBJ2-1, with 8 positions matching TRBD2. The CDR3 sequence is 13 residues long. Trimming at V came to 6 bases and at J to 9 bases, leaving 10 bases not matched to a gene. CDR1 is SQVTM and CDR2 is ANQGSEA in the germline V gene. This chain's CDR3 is CSVRGAREGEQFF. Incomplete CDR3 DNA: TGCAGCGTACGGGGGGCCCGGGAGGGTGAG.

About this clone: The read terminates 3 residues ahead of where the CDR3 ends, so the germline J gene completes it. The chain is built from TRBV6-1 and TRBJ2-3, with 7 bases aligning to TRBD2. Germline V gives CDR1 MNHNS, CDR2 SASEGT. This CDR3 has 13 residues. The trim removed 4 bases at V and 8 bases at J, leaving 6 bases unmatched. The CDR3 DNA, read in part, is TGTGCCAGCAGTGGATCGGGACTAAGTACG. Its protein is CASSGSGLST. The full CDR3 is CASSGSGLSTQYF.

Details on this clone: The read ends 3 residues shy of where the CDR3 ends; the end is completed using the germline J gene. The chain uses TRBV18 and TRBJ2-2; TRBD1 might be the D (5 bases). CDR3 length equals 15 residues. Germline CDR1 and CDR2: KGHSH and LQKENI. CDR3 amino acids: CASSAQGGLNEKLFF. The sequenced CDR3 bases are TGTGCCAGCTCAGCTCAGGGTGGCCTTAATGAAAAG. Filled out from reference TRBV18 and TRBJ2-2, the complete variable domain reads NAGVMQNPRHLVRRRGQEARLRCSPMKGHSHVYWYRQLPEEGLKFMVYLQKENIIDESGMPKERFSAEFPKEGPSILRIQQVVRGDSAAYFCASSAQGGLNEKLFFGEGSRLTVL.

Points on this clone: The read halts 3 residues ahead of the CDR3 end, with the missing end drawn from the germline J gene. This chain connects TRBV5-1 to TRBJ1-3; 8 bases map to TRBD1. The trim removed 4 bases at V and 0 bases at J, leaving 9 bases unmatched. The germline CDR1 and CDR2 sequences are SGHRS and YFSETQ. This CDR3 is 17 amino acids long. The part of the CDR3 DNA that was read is TGCGCCAGCAGCCACGGACAGGGTTTGGGCTCTGGAAACACC. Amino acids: CASSHGQGLGSGNT. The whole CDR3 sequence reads CASSHGQGLGSGNTIYF.

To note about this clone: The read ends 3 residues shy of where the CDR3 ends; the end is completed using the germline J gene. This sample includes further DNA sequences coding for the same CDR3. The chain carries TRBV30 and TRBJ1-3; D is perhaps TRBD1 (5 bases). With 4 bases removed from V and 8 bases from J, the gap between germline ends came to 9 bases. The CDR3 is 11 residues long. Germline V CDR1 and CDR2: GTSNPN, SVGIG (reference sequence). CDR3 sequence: CAWNLGDTIYF. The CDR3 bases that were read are TGTGCCTGGAATCTAGGGGACACC.

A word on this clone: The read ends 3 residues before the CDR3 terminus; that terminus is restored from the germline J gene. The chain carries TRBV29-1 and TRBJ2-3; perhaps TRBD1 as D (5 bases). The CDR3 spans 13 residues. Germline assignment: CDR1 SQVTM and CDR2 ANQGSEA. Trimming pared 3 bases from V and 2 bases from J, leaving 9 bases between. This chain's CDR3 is CSVDRAVTDTQYF. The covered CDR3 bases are TGCAGCGTTGACAGGGCCGTCACAGATACG.

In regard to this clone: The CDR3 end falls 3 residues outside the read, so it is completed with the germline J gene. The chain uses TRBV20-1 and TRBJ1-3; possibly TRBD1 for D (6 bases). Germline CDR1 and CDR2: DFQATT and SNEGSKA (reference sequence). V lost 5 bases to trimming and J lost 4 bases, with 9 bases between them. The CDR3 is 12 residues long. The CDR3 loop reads CSARTDGNTIYF. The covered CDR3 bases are TGCAGTGCTCGGACAGACGGAAACACC.

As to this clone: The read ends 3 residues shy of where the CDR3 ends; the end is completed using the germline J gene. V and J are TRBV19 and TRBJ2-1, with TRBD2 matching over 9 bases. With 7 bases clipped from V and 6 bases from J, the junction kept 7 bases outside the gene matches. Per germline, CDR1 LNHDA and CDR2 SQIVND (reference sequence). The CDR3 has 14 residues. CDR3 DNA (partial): TGTGCCAGTAATAGCGGGAGAAAGGTCAATGAG. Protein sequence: CASNSGRKVNE. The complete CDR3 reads CASNSGRKVNEQFF. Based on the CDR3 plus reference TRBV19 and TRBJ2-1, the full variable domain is DGGITQSPKYLFRKEGQNVTLSCEQNLNHDAMYWYRQDPGQGLRLIYYSQIVNDFQKGDIAEGYSVSREKKESFPLTVTSAQKNPTAFYLCASNSGRKVNEQFFGPGTRLTVL.

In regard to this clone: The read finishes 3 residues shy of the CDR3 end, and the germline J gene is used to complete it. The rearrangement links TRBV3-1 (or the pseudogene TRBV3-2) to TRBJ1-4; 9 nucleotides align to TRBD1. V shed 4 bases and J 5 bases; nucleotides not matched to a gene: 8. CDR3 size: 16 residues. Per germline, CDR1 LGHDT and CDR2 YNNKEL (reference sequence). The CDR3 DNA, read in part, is TGTGCCAGCAGCCCAAATACCGGGACAGGGAATGAAAAA. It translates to CASSPNTGTGNEK. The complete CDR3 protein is CASSPNTGTGNEKLFF.

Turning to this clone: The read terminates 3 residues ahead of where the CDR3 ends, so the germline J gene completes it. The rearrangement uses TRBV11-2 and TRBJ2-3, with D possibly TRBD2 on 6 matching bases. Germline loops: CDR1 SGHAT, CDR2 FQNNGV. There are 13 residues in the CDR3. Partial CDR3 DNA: TGTGCCAGCAGCTTGGGACTGAGAGAGACG. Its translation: CASSLGLRET. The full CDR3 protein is CASSLGLRETQYF.

CDR3 DNA (partial): TGTGCCAGTAGTATACAGGGTCTGGATCAGCCC. Translation: CASSIQGLDQP. From start to end, the CDR3 is CASSIQGLDQPQHF. V usage is TRBV19 and J usage is TRBJ1-5; D possibly corresponds to TRBD1 (5 bases). The read finishes 3 residues shy of the CDR3 end, and the germline J gene is used to complete it. V lost 2 bases to trimming and J lost 5 bases, with 10 bases between them. The CDR3 runs 14 residues. Germline values: CDR1 LNHDA, CDR2 SQIVND (reference sequence).

CDR3 amino acids: CASRGLAAGMRNEQFF. The part of the CDR3 DNA that was read is TGTGCCAGCAGGGGACTAGCGGCTGGGATGAGGAATGAG. This rearrangement joins TRBV2 to TRBJ2-1; 11 bases agree with TRBD2. Read sequence stops 3 residues before the CDR3 end, and the germline J gene provides the missing end. Germline CDR1 reads SNHLY; CDR2 reads FYNNEI. The V gene end was trimmed by 6 bases and the J gene end by 7 bases; junction bases not matched to a gene: 11. The CDR3 contains 16 residues.

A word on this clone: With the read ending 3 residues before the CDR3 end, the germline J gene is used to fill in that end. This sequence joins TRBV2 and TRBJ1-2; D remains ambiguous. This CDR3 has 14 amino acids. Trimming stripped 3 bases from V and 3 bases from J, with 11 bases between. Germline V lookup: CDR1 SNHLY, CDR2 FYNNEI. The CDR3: CASSDSRPDYGYTF. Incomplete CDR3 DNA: TGTGCCAGCAGTGACTCCAGGCCGGACTATGGC.

The DNA read from the CDR3 is TGTGCCAGCAGTTATCGGCAGGGCGATCAGCCC. This encodes CASSYRQGDQP. The entire CDR3 sequence reads CASSYRQGDQPQHF. The chain has TRBV7-2 and TRBJ1-5; perhaps TRBD1 as D (5 bases). The read stops 3 residues short of the end of the CDR3; the missing end is completed from the germline J gene. CDR3 length equals 14 residues. Germline CDR1 SGHTA, CDR2 FQGNSA. V dropped 6 bases and J dropped 5 bases, with 14 bases sitting between them.

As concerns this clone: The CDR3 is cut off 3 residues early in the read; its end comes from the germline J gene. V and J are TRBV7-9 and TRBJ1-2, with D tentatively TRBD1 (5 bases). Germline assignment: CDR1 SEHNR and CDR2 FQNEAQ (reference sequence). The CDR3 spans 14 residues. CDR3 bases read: TGTGCCAGCAGCTTTACGGGACTCTCATCCGAC. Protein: CASSFTGLSSD. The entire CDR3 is CASSFTGLSSDYTF.

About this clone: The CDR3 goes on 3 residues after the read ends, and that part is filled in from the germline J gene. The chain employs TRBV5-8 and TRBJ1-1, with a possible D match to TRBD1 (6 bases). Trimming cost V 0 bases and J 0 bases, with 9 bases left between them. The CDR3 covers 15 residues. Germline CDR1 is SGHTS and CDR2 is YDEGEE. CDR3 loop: CASSLGQGMNTEAFF. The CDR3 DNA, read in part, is TGTGCCAGCAGCTTGGGGCAGGGGATGAACACTGAA.

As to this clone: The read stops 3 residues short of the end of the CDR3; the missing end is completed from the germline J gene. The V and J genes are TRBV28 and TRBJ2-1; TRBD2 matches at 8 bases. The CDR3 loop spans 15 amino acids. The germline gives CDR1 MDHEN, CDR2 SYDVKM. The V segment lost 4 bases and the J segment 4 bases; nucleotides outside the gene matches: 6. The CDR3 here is CASSSQGLVYNEQFF. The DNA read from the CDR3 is TGTGCCAGCAGTTCCCAGGGACTAGTTTACAATGAG.

The CDR3 bases that were read are TGTGCCAGCAGCTTGGACATCCGCACAGATACC. Residues: CASSLDIRTDT. The full CDR3 protein is CASSLDIRTDTYTF. V usage is TRBV7-6 and J usage is TRBJ1-2; tentative D call: TRBD1 (5 bases). The CDR3 is cut off 3 residues early in the read; its end comes from the germline J gene. Germline lookup yields CDR1 SGHVS and CDR2 FNYEAQ. The CDR3 length is 14 residues. The complete variable domain, with remaining parts taken from reference TRBV7-6 and TRBJ1-2, reads GAGVSQSPRYKVTKRGQDVALRCDPISGHVSLYWYRQALGQGPEFLTYFNYEAQQDKSGLPNDRFSAERPEGSISTLTIQRTEQRDSAMYRCASSLDIRTDTYTFGSGTRLTVV.